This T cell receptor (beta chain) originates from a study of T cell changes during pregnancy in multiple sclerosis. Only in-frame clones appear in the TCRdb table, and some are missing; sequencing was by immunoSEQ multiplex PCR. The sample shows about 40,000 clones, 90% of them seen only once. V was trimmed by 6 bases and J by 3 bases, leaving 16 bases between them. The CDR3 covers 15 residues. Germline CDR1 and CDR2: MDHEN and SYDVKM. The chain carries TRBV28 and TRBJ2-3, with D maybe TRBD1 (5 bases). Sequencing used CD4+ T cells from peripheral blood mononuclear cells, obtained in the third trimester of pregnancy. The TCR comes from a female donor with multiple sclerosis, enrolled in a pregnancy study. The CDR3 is CASRTQGSTTDTQYF. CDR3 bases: TGTGCCAGCAGAACCCAGGGATCAACTACAGATACGCAGTATTTT.